A selection of T cell receptor beta chains follows, all from one sample in a study of regulatory T cells in long-lasting Graves disease. TCRdb recomputed calls from the multiplex PCR reads with MiXCR, one row per CDR3 protein. The sample has approximately 440,000 distinct CDR3 sequences, less than 25% seen once. The specimen comprised peripheral blood mononuclear cells (PBMCs), sampled when the disease was refractory, from a patient treated with antithyroid drugs. Receptors originate from a female donor with Graves disease. Both conserved end residues are part of each CDR3. D genes are given only for firm matches. Clone size appears in some rows only: once, few, many, or a class for an expanded clone.

len: 13; abundance: .; d_gene: .; v_gene: TRBV18; j_gene: TRBJ1-5; CDR3aa: CASSGSGDQPQHF; CDR3nt: TGTGCCAGCTCAGGTTCCGGGGATCAGCCCCAGCATTTT
len: 14; abundance: .; d_gene: .; v_gene: TRBV5-4; j_gene: TRBJ2-5; CDR3aa: CASSHRNGEETQYF; CDR3nt: TGTGCCAGCAGCCACCGCAACGGGGAAGAGACCCAGTACTTC
len: 14; abundance: many; d_gene: .; v_gene: TRBV27; j_gene: TRBJ1-4; CDR3aa: CASSPKRTGQKLFF; CDR3nt: TGTGCCAGCAGTCCCAAGAGAACAGGGCAAAAACTGTTTTTT
len: 16; abundance: many; d_gene: .; v_gene: TRBV5-4; j_gene: TRBJ2-5; CDR3aa: CASSRFAWAGRETQYF; CDR3nt: TGTGCCAGCAGCCGGTTTGCTTGGGCAGGGCGAGAGACCCAGTACTTC
len: 16; abundance: .; d_gene: .; v_gene: TRBV7-2; j_gene: TRBJ2-2; CDR3aa: CASSARDAGWAGELFF; CDR3nt: TGTGCCAGCAGCGCCCGGGACGCGGGATGGGCCGGGGAGCTGTTTTTT
len: 15; abundance: few; d_gene: TRBD2; v_gene: TRBV20-1; j_gene: TRBJ2-3; CDR3aa: CSARLLAGIQDTQYF; CDR3nt: TGCAGTGCTAGGCTCCTAGCGGGAATTCAAGATACGCAGTATTTT
len: 16; abundance: .; d_gene: .; v_gene: TRBV6-1; j_gene: TRBJ2-5; CDR3aa: CASSSRRRGLSETQYF; CDR3nt: TGTGCCAGCTCCAGTCGGAGGCGGGGCCTATCGGAGACCCAGTACTTC
len: 13; abundance: few; d_gene: .; v_gene: TRBV20-1; j_gene: TRBJ1-2; CDR3aa: CRAFRDRGLGYTF; CDR3nt: TGCAGAGCATTCCGGGACCGGGGTTTAGGCTACACCTTC
len: 12; abundance: many; d_gene: TRBD1; v_gene: TRBV2; j_gene: TRBJ2-7; CDR3aa: CASYRGIYEQYF; CDR3nt: TGTGCCAGCTACAGGGGAATCTACGAGCAGTACTTC
len: 16; abundance: .; d_gene: TRBD1; v_gene: TRBV6-2/TRBV6-3; j_gene: TRBJ2-5; CDR3aa: CASSPFLGQGRGTQHF; CDR3nt: TGTGCCAGCAGTCCTTTCCTAGGACAGGGGCGGGGGACCCAGCACTTC